What follows are 22 T cell receptor beta chains derived from one specimen sequenced in a study of blood T cell repertoires in COVID-19. The table came from immunoSEQ multiplex PCR; TCRdb's copy has only in-frame clones and leaves some out. The sample yields 150,000 or so clones, around 79% seen once. Sequences were obtained from PBMCs or T cells enriched from blood (not recorded which). Every receptor here comes from a woman aged 45-60 years who had recovered from COVID-19.

This chain uses TRBV9 with TRBJ2-7; D gene ambiguous. This CDR3 spans 13 amino acids. Germline values: CDR1 SGDLS, CDR2 YYNGEE. V was cut by 4 bases and J by 5 bases, with 13 bases left in between. Here the CDR3 reads CASSPELIDEQYF. The CDR3 region has the DNA TGTGCCAGCAGCCCCGAGTTGATAGACGAGCAGTACTTC.

The chain links TRBV9 to TRBJ1-1; 9 bases agree with TRBD1. V trimming: 4 bases; J trimming: 6 bases; junction bases outside the gene matches: 7. The germline V gene has CDR1 SGDLS and CDR2 YYNGEE. CDR3 length: 14 residues. The CDR3 DNA reads TGTGCCAGCAGCCAGTTACAGGGGGCTGCTGAAGCTTTCTTT. Encoded protein: CASSQLQGAAEAFF.

The chain joins TRBV11-3 to TRBJ2-7, with TRBD1 matching over 7 bases. The ends lost 1 base at V and 4 bases at J; junction bases unmatched: 10. CDR1 SGHNT and CDR2 YENEEA come from the germline V gene. The CDR3 runs 16 residues. The DNA for the CDR3 is TGTGCCAGCAGCTTAGCTTCCGGCAGGGGGTTTTACGAGCAGTACTTC. Its protein is CASSLASGRGFYEQYF.

The chain uses TRBV5-1 and TRBJ1-3, with 9 positions matching TRBD1. The trim removed 3 bases at V and 0 bases at J, leaving 7 bases unmatched. The CDR3 contains 17 residues. Germline lookup yields CDR1 SGHRS and CDR2 YFSETQ. CDR3 DNA sequence: TGCGCCAGCAGCTCCGAGGGACAGGGATTCTCTGGAAACACCATATATTTT. This sequence encodes CASSSEGQGFSGNTIYF. Full variable domain (missing parts from reference TRBV5-1 and TRBJ1-3): KAGVTQTPRYLIKTRGQQVTLSCSPISGHRSVSWYQQTPGQGLQFLFEYFSETQRNKGNFPGRFSGRQFSNSRSEMNVSTLELGDSALYLCASSSEGQGFSGNTIYFGEGSWLTVV.

The rearrangement links TRBV10-2 to TRBJ2-2; D ambiguous. Germline V gene data show CDR1 as WSHSY and CDR2 as SAAADI. V lost 3 bases to trimming and J lost 4 bases, with 9 bases between them. This CDR3 has 14 residues. In DNA, the CDR3 is TGCGCCAGCAGTGATTCGGGTGGCACCGGGGAGCTGTTTTTT. Translated: CASSDSGGTGELFF.

The chain is built from TRBV5-6 and TRBJ2-1; D may be TRBD1 (5 bases). V gave up 4 bases and J gave up 8 bases, with 22 bases separating them. Germline CDR1 is SGHDT and CDR2 is YYEEEE. CDR3 size: 16 residues. In nucleotides, the CDR3 is TGTGCCAGCAGCGGGGTGGAGACAGTAGGTATGGATGAGCAGTTCTTC. This sequence encodes CASSGVETVGMDEQFF.

The chain recombines TRBV28 with TRBJ2-7; D unresolved. The CDR3 runs to 13 residues. Germline-derived CDR1 and CDR2 are MDHEN and SYDVKM. Trimming took off 2 bases at V and 5 bases at J, with 10 bases between the two ends. The CDR3 is CASSLPVYHEQYF. The DNA for the CDR3 is TGTGCCAGCAGTTTACCAGTTTATCACGAGCAGTACTTC.

J is TRBJ1-5 and V is TRBV30, with 7 positions matching TRBD1. From germline, CDR1 is GTSNPN and CDR2 SVGIG (reference sequence). The CDR3 consists of 16 residues. Losses at the gene ends were 2 bases for V and 0 bases for J; bases not matched to a gene: 7. The CDR3 DNA reads as TGTGCCTGGAGTAACAGGGGACCTTATAGCAATCAGCCCCAGCATTTT. It translates to CAWSNRGPYSNQPQHF.

V usage is TRBV5-1 and J usage is TRBJ2-1; TRBD2 matches at 12 bases. Germline values: CDR1 SGHRS, CDR2 YFSETQ. The CDR3 length is 15 residues. With 2 bases clipped from V and 5 bases from J, the junction kept 2 bases outside the gene matches. In DNA, the CDR3 is TGCGCCAGCAGCTTTGGACTAGCGGGGAACAATGAGCAGTTCTTC. Protein sequence: CASSFGLAGNNEQFF.

CDR3 amino acids: CASSLNGYEQYF. As DNA, the CDR3 is TGTGCCAGCAGCTTAAACGGTTACGAGCAGTACTTC. The V call is TRBV7-2, the J call TRBJ2-7; the D is unclear. The CDR3 extends over 12 amino acids. In germline, CDR1 is SGHTA, CDR2 FQGNSA. Between the trimmed V and J ends, which lost 2 bases and 4 bases, there was a span of 6 bases.

This chain joins TRBV7-8 and TRBJ2-7; 7 positions agree with TRBD1. The ends lost 6 bases at V and 7 bases at J; junction bases unmatched: 6. The CDR3 is made up of 12 amino acids. The germline CDR1 and CDR2 sequences are SGHVS and FQNEAQ. The CDR3 DNA sequence: TGTGCCAGCAGGCGACAGGGTTGGGAGCAGTACTTC. This sequence encodes CASRRQGWEQYF.

The V call is TRBV6-5, the J call TRBJ1-1; D gene unclear. Trimming pared 0 bases from V and 4 bases from J, leaving 12 bases between. Germline-derived CDR1 and CDR2 are MNHEY and SVGAGI. CDR3 size: 15 residues. The CDR3 protein is CASSYSGGIGTEAFF. DNA of the CDR3: TGTGCCAGCAGTTACTCGGGCGGGATCGGCACTGAAGCTTTCTTT.

The rearrangement joins TRBV5-4 to TRBJ2-1; 8 bases are a match to TRBD1. V lost 0 bases to trimming and J lost 6 bases; unmatched junction nucleotides: 8. This CDR3 is 16 amino acids long. The germline V gene encodes CDR1 SGHNT and CDR2 YYREEE (reference sequence). The CDR3 DNA follows: TGTGCCAGCAGCTTGGGCAGGGACAGGAGTTCCAATGAGCAGTTCTTC. As protein: CASSLGRDRSSNEQFF. Together with reference TRBV5-4 and TRBJ2-1, the CDR3 gives the full variable domain: ETGVTQSPTHLIKTRGQQVTLRCSSQSGHNTVSWYQQALGQGPQFIFQYYREEENGRGNFPPRFSGLQFPNYSSELNVNALELDDSALYLCASSLGRDRSSNEQFFGPGTRLTVL.

This chain links TRBV9 with TRBJ1-5, with a possible D match to TRBD1 (5 bases). The CDR3 runs to 14 residues. Per the germline V gene, CDR1 is SGDLS and CDR2 is YYNGEE. Trimming stripped 2 bases from V and 0 bases from J, with 6 bases between. CDR3 protein: CASSVTDSNQPQHF. The DNA for the CDR3 is TGTGCCAGCAGCGTGACAGATAGCAATCAGCCCCAGCATTTT. Drawing the rest from reference TRBV9 and TRBJ1-5, the complete variable domain is DSGVTQTPKHLITATGQRVTLRCSPRSGDLSVYWYQQSLDQGLQFLIQYYNGEERAKGNILERFSAQQFPDLHSELNLSSLELGDSALYFCASSVTDSNQPQHFGDGTRLSIL.

The chain carries TRBV27 and TRBJ1-2, with D unresolved. Trimming removed 5 bases at V and 1 base at J, with 17 bases between. CDR3 length equals 16 residues. Germline assignment: CDR1 MNHEY and CDR2 SMNVEV (reference sequence). CDR3 bases: TGTGCCAGCAGTGTCCCCGAAGGCGGTGATAACTATGGCTACACCTTC. Translating gives CASSVPEGGDNYGYTF.

This clone came up once. The V gene is TRBV7-9, the J gene TRBJ1-4; D is possibly TRBD1 (5 bases). Germline CDR1 and CDR2: SEHNR and FQNEAQ (reference sequence). Trimming shortened V by 5 bases and J by 8 bases, and 15 bases separated the two germline ends. The CDR3 covers 14 residues. DNA for the CDR3: TGTGCCAGCAGCACCCTCGGGGCGGGGGAAAAACTGTTTTTT. As protein: CASSTLGAGEKLFF.

Only a few counts were recorded for this clone. The chain recombines TRBV7-2 with TRBJ2-7, with 12 bases matching TRBD2. CDR1 is SGHTA, CDR2 FQGNSA, per germline. The CDR3 runs to 15 residues. V was pared by 5 bases and J by 4 bases, with 6 bases of the junction left unmatched. CDR3 sequence reads: CASSLWTSGNYEQYF. DNA of the CDR3: TGTGCCAGCAGCCTCTGGACTAGCGGGAATTACGAGCAGTACTTC.

This chain links TRBV20-1 with TRBJ2-3; no clear D. The V end lost 3 bases, the J end lost 1 base, and 2 bases lay between the germline ends. Germline lookup yields CDR1 DFQATT and CDR2 SNEGSKA (reference sequence). CDR3 length: 11 amino acids. The DNA of the CDR3 is TGCAGTGCTAGCGGCACAGATACGCAGTATTTT. Protein sequence: CSASGTDTQYF.

The chain uses TRBV19 and TRBJ2-1; 8 positions match TRBD2. Trimming took 3 bases from V and 15 from J; bases not matched to a gene: 10. The CDR3 has 13 residues. The germline CDR1 and CDR2 sequences are LNHDA and SQIVND (reference sequence). CDR3 nucleotide sequence: TGTGCCAGTAGTATCCCGGGACTAGGTACGTGGTTCTTC. It specifies CASSIPGLGTWFF.

The CDR3 loop is CASSIEGTGYTF. In DNA, the CDR3 is TGTGCCAGTAGTATTGAGGGTACTGGCTACACCTTC. The chain combines TRBV19 with TRBJ1-2; D remains ambiguous. Germline V gene data show CDR1 as LNHDA and CDR2 as SQIVND (reference sequence). The CDR3 has 12 amino acids. V gave up 3 bases and J gave up 7 bases, with 9 bases separating them.

Here the CDR3 DNA reads TGTGCCAGCAGCCCGGAGGGGAATGGCTACACCTTC. Its protein is CASSPEGNGYTF. This rearrangement joins TRBV5-6 to TRBJ1-2; possible D gene TRBD1, 5 bases. Trimming took off 4 bases at V and 6 bases at J, with 10 bases between the two ends. There are 12 residues in the CDR3. Germline CDR1 and CDR2: SGHDT and YYEEEE.

This clone came up a few times. CDR3 residues: CASSSGTDLYEQYF. The CDR3 nucleotides are TGTGCCAGCAGCTCCGGGACAGACCTCTACGAGCAGTACTTC. The chain links TRBV13 to TRBJ2-7, with 7 bases lining up with TRBD1. CDR3 length: 14 amino acids. Germline V gene data show CDR1 as PRHDT and CDR2 as FYEKMQ (reference sequence). V shed 4 bases and J 3 bases; nucleotides not matched to a gene: 6.